The following is a T cell receptor (beta chain) sequence with its context. TCRdb keeps only in-frame clones here, not all; method: immunoSEQ multiplex PCR. The table lists roughly 160,000 clones, around four fifths of them singletons, with about 8.1% in the top ten. Germline V CDR1 and CDR2: MNHEY, SVGAGI. This CDR3 comprises 12 residues. The trim removed 10 bases at V and 9 bases at J, leaving 10 bases unmatched. This sample was included in a study of blood T cell repertoires in COVID-19. This chain links TRBV6-5 with TRBJ2-5, with TRBD2 matching 8 bases. Sequenced material: peripheral blood. The receptor comes from a woman of 80 years or more with COVID-19, enrolled during active disease. The DNA of the CDR3 is TGTGCCACGCTGAATCTCGGGGGGGCCCAGTACTTC. Residues: CATLNLGGAQYF.